One T cell receptor beta chain is described in this entry. It lacks a known antigen. The junction does not match germline at one end; this may be a read error. The record originates from a study of molecular identifiers for immune sequencing clone quantification (dated by TCRdb to between 2017 and 2018). Study-level background: For a replicate experiment, RNA from approximately 20,000 or 100,000 naive CD8 T cells was divided into five aliquots, and four of the five aliquots were sequenced. The study was a methods study using CD8 T cells to benchmark molecular-identifier clustering-based TCR repertoire sequencing (MIDCIRS) and TCR RNA copy counting. General conclusions and limits of the study: Without barcode sub-clustering, chimeric consensus sequences inflated TCR diversity; chimeras reached as high as 47%. About 3 recovered TCR RNA copies per cell were obtained by modeling, versus roughly 9.1 by digital PCR, implying a capture efficiency of 30% to 35%. Highly expanded clone sizes could be underestimated because identical TCR molecules may share a barcode. In CMV-specific effector cells, clones with more than 20 RNA copies contained over 99% of molecules, whereas in naive cells such clones contained under 1% of molecules. A single cell's worth of spiked-in Jurkat TCR RNA was reported detectable even among 850,000 to 1,000,000 naive CD8 T cells. The naive libraries included spiked-in Jurkat TCR RNA (around 9 copies' worth), and this RNA is not part of the donor repertoire.

Libraries of naive CD8 T cells were built from anywhere between about 17,000 and 1,000,000 sorted cells, with 10%, 30% or 50% of the purified RNA used. Naive CD8 T cells, defined as CD8+CD4-CCR7+CD45RA+, were FACS-sorted into RLT Plus buffer on a BD FACSAria II. To test detection sensitivity, Jurkat RNA equivalent to more than 8 TCR copies was spiked into samples of about 19,000-1,000,000 naive CD8 T cells. CD8 T cells were enriched using RosetteSep CD8+ T Cell Enrichment Cocktail and Ficoll-Paque, and the enriched cells then underwent ACK red cell lysis. From its cysteine to its phenylalanine, the CDR3 spans 17 amino acids. The CDR3 DNA has 51 bases and is translated from base 1. Library preparation used PCR. Sequencing took place on a NextSeq 500. Bulk TCR libraries were prepared as previously described, using TCR primers listed in Table S5. Purification of total RNA was performed with the Qiagen AllPrep DNA/RNA kit. Before any analysis, reads coming from multiple sequencing runs of the same library were combined into one pool. Regarding the original processing steps: Only reads with exact TCR constant sequence were kept, trimmed to 150 nt, and grouped by their 12-nt molecular barcodes. Reads in each barcode group were sub-clustered using a 15% Levenshtein threshold, and a quality-weighted consensus sequence was built for each RNA molecule. Non-functional sequences were excluded, and lower-count sequences lying one edit away from another sequence were also excluded. On the basis of fitting two negative binomial distributions, barcode sub-clusters with fewer than 20% of the maximum read count were discarded. TCRdb redid the processing of the public reads, applying fastp at Q25 and MiXCR, and retained in-frame beta chains. Each record represents a unique CDR3 protein, reported with the most common genes and DNA among its rows. These V and J calls rely on TCRdb rather than the paper's analysis. The sample table lists some 94,000 distinct CDR3 sequences, about 23% of them with a count of one. Clones ranked in the top ten supply about 0.8% of the sample.

This TCR derives from a human donor in good health. Some libraries in this study had Jurkat cell RNA spiked in. Material for sequencing was naive CD8+ T cells from blood, with Jurkat cell RNA spiked in. Interpreted using the paper, the cell subset or site label stands for: FACS-sorted CD8+CD4-CCR7+CD45RA+ naive T cells. The rearranged chain carries TRBV12-3 or TRBV12-4 and TRBJ2-3; the D gene cannot be resolved reliably. The sequenced DNA: TGTACCAGCAGTTCACCCATTGACGGTACTAGCACAGATACGCAGTATTTT. It translates as CTSSSPIDGTSTDTQYF.